This T cell receptor beta chain was sequenced in a study of blood T cells in healthy people across ages. Study-level points and caveats: Age brought a roughly linear fall in TCR beta diversity measured per million T cells.

A second roughly 7 to 12 cycle PCR used barcoded and J-beta primers. TCRdb used MiXCR to reprocess the 5' RACE reads, holding one entry per CDR3 protein. In the table there are about 1.5 million distinct CDR3 sequences, 42% of which are singletons. This clonotype occurred a few times. Its specificity is not known. Material: blood. The sequence came from a woman aged 18-29 years in good health.

CDR3 protein: CASSDLLDSPLHF. CDR3 nucleotides: TGCGCCAGCAGTGACTTGTTAGATTCACCCCTCCACTTT. This chain links TRBV10-2 with TRBJ1-6; D is unresolved. The V and J ends lost 3 bases and 8 bases respectively, with 8 bases between them. The length of the CDR3 is 13 residues. CDR1 and CDR2 from the germline V gene are WSHSY and SAAADI.